This T cell receptor (beta chain) was sequenced in a study of regulatory T cells in long-lasting Graves disease. Notes on the study in general: It was in persistent disease that TRBV28, TRBJ1-2 and TRBJ2-5 were favored.

In this sample, this clonotype turned up a few times. The antigen is unknown. CDR1 and CDR2 (germline): KGHSH, LQKENI. This CDR3 has 15 residues. Between the trimmed V and J ends, which lost 4 bases and 4 bases, there was a span of 16 bases. Construction of TCR beta libraries relied on iRepertoire HTBI primers and on Arm-PCR targeting CDR3 regions. TCRdb re-called the multiplex PCR reads with MiXCR, one entry per CDR3 protein. The sample lists around 500,000 distinct CDR3 sequences, about 14% occurring once. This sample's time point: newly diagnosed GD, antithyroid drugs for less than 3 months. The TCR library was prepared using RNA isolated from PBMCs. This sample also belongs to another study, concerning T cells in Graves' hyperthyroidism and ophthalmopathy.

The source of this sequence is a young man with Graves disease. The sample consisted of peripheral blood mononuclear cells (PBMCs), taken at new diagnosis, from a patient treated with antithyroid drugs. The genes are TRBV18 and TRBJ1-2; tentatively, D is TRBD1 (6 bases). The CDR3 coding sequence is TGTGCCAGCTCACTCGGGGACGGGGGCGGCTATGGCTACACCTTC. Translation: CASSLGDGGGYGYTF.